The 19 T cell receptor beta chains reported below all come from one sample, sequenced in a study of T-cell reconstitution after alpha-beta-depleted transplantation in children. Preparation of the TCRbeta library was carried out with unique molecular identifiers. Each CDR3 protein gets one entry after TCRdb re-called the PCR reads with MiXCR. The sample holds around 450,000 distinct CDR3 sequences; roughly a tenth are singletons and the top ten take around 2%. The sample in question was PBMCs, obtained before TCRalphabeta/CD19-depleted stem cell transplant. These receptors were obtained from a child under 10 years old with inherited bone marrow failure, due to receive a stem cell transplant.

The rearrangement links TRBV19 to TRBJ2-1, with 11 nucleotides matching TRBD2. From germline, CDR1 is LNHDA and CDR2 SQIVND (reference sequence). The CDR3 runs 18 residues. Trimming at V came to 8 bases and at J to 0 bases, leaving 12 bases not matched to a gene. The CDR3 DNA is TGTGCCAGTGTCTTAGCGGGAGGGCTCAAAGCCTCCTACAATGAGCAGTTCTTC. Protein product: CASVLAGGLKASYNEQFF.

The genes are TRBV6-1 and TRBJ2-3; TRBD1 is a possible D gene (5 bases). The CDR3 runs to 15 residues. The germline V gene has CDR1 MNHNS and CDR2 SASEGT. Trimming removed 8 bases from V and 0 bases from J, with 15 bases in between. This CDR3 is CASGISQGSTDTQYF. CDR3 bases: TGTGCCAGCGGAATCTCTCAGGGTAGCACAGATACGCAGTATTTT.

Ten or more counts support this clonotype. The chain combines TRBV6-1 with TRBJ1-1; 7 bases are shared with TRBD1. The germline gives CDR1 MNHNS, CDR2 SASEGT. The CDR3 length is 14 residues. V trimming: 6 bases; J trimming: 4 bases; junction bases outside the gene matches: 8. This chain's CDR3 is CASSATGIGTEAFF. CDR3 nucleotide sequence: TGTGCCAGCAGCGCGACAGGGATCGGCACTGAAGCTTTCTTT.

This clonotype appeared a single time. The chain couples TRBV6-2 or TRBV6-3 to TRBJ2-1; 8 positions match TRBD2. Per the germline V gene, CDR1 is MNHEY and CDR2 is SVGEGT. This CDR3 region has 17 residues. V lost 6 bases to trimming and J lost 7 bases; unmatched junction nucleotides: 17. Written as DNA, the CDR3 is TGTGCCAGCAGCTTGACCCTAGCGGGTGGGGTAGGGAATGAGCAGTTCTTC. Protein sequence: CASSLTLAGGVGNEQFF.

There are a few counts of this clonotype. V and J are TRBV19 and TRBJ2-2, with no clear D. The CDR3 covers 11 residues. With 4 bases removed from V and 8 bases from J, the gap between germline ends came to 5 bases. Looked up from germline, CDR1 is LNHDA and CDR2 is SQIVND (reference sequence). CDR3 DNA sequence: TGTGCCAGTAGTAACGGTGGGGAGCTGTTTTTT. Protein product: CASSNGGELFF.

This clonotype has a count of ten or more. The chain combines TRBV7-9 with TRBJ2-1; TRBD2 aligns across 10 bases. The trim removed 5 bases at V and 0 bases at J, leaving 7 bases unmatched. The germline V gene encodes CDR1 SEHNR and CDR2 FQNEAQ (reference sequence). This CDR3 contains 17 residues. CDR3: CASSQGTSESSYNEQFF. DNA of the CDR3: TGTGCCAGCAGCCAGGGGACTAGCGAGAGCTCCTACAATGAGCAGTTCTTC.

The chain uses TRBV2 and TRBJ1-2; weak D call: TRBD1 (6 bases). With 8 bases removed from V and 6 bases from J, the gap between germline ends came to 10 bases. CDR1 is SNHLY and CDR2 is FYNNEI in the germline V gene. The CDR3 sequence is 11 residues long. The CDR3 reads CASEGGNGYTF. CDR3 nucleotides: TGTGCCAGCGAGGGGGGAAATGGCTACACCTTC. Filled out from reference TRBV2 and TRBJ1-2, the complete variable domain reads EPEVTQTPSHQVTQMGQEVILRCVPISNHLYFYWYRQILGQKVEFLVSFYNNEISEKSEIFDDQFSVERPDGSNFTLKIRSTKLEDSAMYFCASEGGNGYTFGSGTRLTVV.

The chain employs TRBV18 and TRBJ1-2, with D hard to call. V lost 5 bases and J 8 bases, leaving 12 bases between the germline ends. In germline, CDR1 is KGHSH, CDR2 LQKENI. The length of the CDR3 is 12 residues. DNA for the CDR3: TGTGCCAGCTCATCTGACCTTTGGGGCTACACCTTC. This codes for CASSSDLWGYTF. The full variable domain, its missing parts supplied by reference TRBV18 and TRBJ1-2, is NAGVMQNPRHLVRRRGQEARLRCSPMKGHSHVYWYRQLPEEGLKFMVYLQKENIIDESGMPKERFSAEFPKEGPSILRIQQVVRGDSAAYFCASSSDLWGYTFGSGTRLTVV.

As to this clonotype: Since a much larger clone is just one base distant, this may be a read error. The chain employs TRBV5-1 and TRBJ1-2; no reliable D call. V was shortened by 1 base and J by 2 bases, with 9 bases between the two germline ends. The CDR3 contains 14 residues. CDR1 and CDR2 from the germline V gene are SGHRS and YFSETQ. The CDR3 region is CASSLSTENYGYTF. DNA of the CDR3: TGCGCCAGCAGCTTGAGCACAGAGAACTATGGCTACACCTTC.

This clonotype was recorded at least ten times. The chain combines TRBV6-5 with TRBJ1-1; the D is unclear. CDR3 size: 14 residues. Germline-derived CDR1 and CDR2 are MNHEY and SVGAGI. V was cut by 7 bases and J by 4 bases, with 16 bases left in between. The CDR3 is CASTLLGDGTEAFF. The CDR3 DNA reads TGTGCCAGCACTTTATTAGGAGATGGCACTGAAGCTTTCTTT.

This clonotype was picked up many times. The chain is built from TRBV7-4 and TRBJ2-7; 9 nucleotides agree with TRBD2. V was pared by 3 bases and J by 2 bases, with 14 bases of the junction left unmatched. The CDR3 is made up of 18 amino acids. CDR1 is SGHVT, CDR2 SQSDAQ, per germline. The CDR3 region has the DNA TGTGCCAGCAGCTTTTGGGTTTATATAGCGGGAGTACCCTACGAGCAGTACTTC. Translation gives CASSFWVYIAGVPYEQYF.

This clonotype was observed a handful of times. This rearrangement joins TRBV15 to TRBJ2-7, with a weak D call TRBD1 (6 bases). Trimming left V 4 bases short and J 3 bases short, with 19 bases between. Germline CDR1 LNHNV, CDR2 YYDKDF (reference sequence). The CDR3 is 16 amino acids. This CDR3 is CATSTGTRTDHYEQYF. CDR3 DNA sequence: TGTGCCACCAGCACAGGAACACGGACAGACCACTACGAGCAGTACTTC.

This clonotype was picked up a small number of times. The chain has TRBV5-1 and TRBJ2-1; D not certain. Germline V gene sequence: CDR1 SGHRS, CDR2 YFSETQ. CDR3 length equals 16 residues. V was shortened by 0 bases and J by 0 bases, with 10 bases between the two germline ends. The CDR3 sequence: CASSLGSSHSYNEQFF. CDR3 nucleotides: TGCGCCAGCAGCTTGGGTAGCTCTCACTCCTACAATGAGCAGTTCTTC.

This clonotype appeared many times. For the CDR3, the DNA is TGCGCCAGCAGCTTGGGTGCGGGTAACAATGAGCAGTTCTTC. Its translation is CASSLGAGNNEQFF. The gene calls are TRBV5-1 and TRBJ2-1; D is perhaps TRBD2 (5 bases). V shed 0 bases and J shed 5 bases, with 9 bases lying between them. The CDR3 loop spans 14 amino acids. From germline, CDR1 is SGHRS and CDR2 YFSETQ.

This clonotype occurred a few times. The chain combines TRBV12-3 or TRBV12-4 with TRBJ2-2; D is unclear. V was pared by 10 bases and J by 8 bases, with 11 bases between. The CDR3 consists of 11 residues. In DNA form, the CDR3 reads TGTGCCACAGTGAAGGCGGGGGAGCTGTTTTTT. It is translated as CATVKAGELFF.

This clonotype showed up many times. This chain connects TRBV28 to TRBJ1-1; 7 bases are shared with TRBD1. After removal of 5 bases from V and 0 bases from J, the junction contained 18 bases not matched to a gene. CDR3 length equals 19 residues. Germline CDR1 reads MDHEN; CDR2 reads SYDVKM. CDR3 residues: CASSLPDRTFLNMNTEAFF. The CDR3 coding sequence is TGTGCCAGCAGTCTACCGGACAGGACTTTCCTTAACATGAACACTGAAGCTTTCTTT.

This clonotype was observed a few times. The CDR3 DNA reads TGTGCCACCAGCAGAAGAGGGCCGAGACACGAGCAGTACTTC. Translated: CATSRRGPRHEQYF. The chain uses TRBV15 and TRBJ2-7, with D tentatively TRBD2 (5 bases). Germline V gene sequence: CDR1 LNHNV, CDR2 YYDKDF (reference sequence). Deletions cut 2 bases from V and 5 bases from J, with 13 bases between. This CDR3 spans 14 amino acids.

The sample holds many counts of this clonotype. This chain connects TRBV6-2 or TRBV6-3 to TRBJ2-7; TRBD1 aligns across 7 bases. Germline assignment: CDR1 MNHEY and CDR2 SVGEGT. The trim removed 4 bases at V and 8 bases at J, leaving 14 bases unmatched. The CDR3 is made up of 15 amino acids. The CDR3 here is CASSSTGINQRKQYF. As DNA, the CDR3 is TGTGCCAGCAGTTCGACAGGGATAAACCAAAGGAAGCAGTACTTC.

This clonotype appeared many times. CDR3 DNA: TGTGCCCAGCTGAGTGGTGGCACCGGGGAGCTGTTTTTT. This codes for CAQLSGGTGELFF. The gene calls are TRBV18 and TRBJ2-2; D call uncertain. Trimming cost V 11 bases and J 4 bases, with 14 bases left between them. This CDR3 is 13 amino acids long. Per germline, CDR1 KGHSH and CDR2 LQKENI. Based on the CDR3 plus reference TRBV18 and TRBJ2-2, the full variable domain is NAGVMQNPRHLVRRRGQEARLRCSPMKGHSHVYWYRQLPEEGLKFMVYLQKENIIDESGMPKERFSAEFPKEGPSILRIQQVVRGDSAAYFCAQLSGGTGELFFGEGSRLTVL.